Listed below are T cell receptor beta chains from one sample, sequenced in a study of T cells expressing NK-cell markers. Reanalyzing the 5' RACE reads, TCRdb keeps one entry per CDR3 protein, without DNA. The sample data list some 410,000 distinct CDR3 sequences. Sequences were obtained from blood T cells: a sorted CD56 or NKG2C T cell subset, CD4+ or CD8+ T cells, or bulk PBMC T cells (not recorded which). All receptors derive from a woman between 18 and 69 years old in good health. Both conserved end residues are part of each CDR3.

>TRBJ2-7|TRBV27
CASSPASGYYEQYF
>TRBJ1-1|TRBV12-3/TRBV12-4
CASSNYRQGSVGFF
>TRBJ2-7|TRBV18
CASSPQQYEQYF
>TRBJ2-2|TRBV29-1
CSGGPGTGAPTGELFF
>TRBJ1-6|TRBV7-8
CASSLRDSSNSPLHF
>TRBJ1-5|TRBV7-6
CASSLTGDGNQPQHF
>TRBJ2-1|TRBV19
CASSIDGGGGASYNEQFF
>TRBJ2-3|TRBV12-3/TRBV12-4
CASSQRFSTDTQYF
>TRBJ2-6|TRBV19
CASSILPGNSGANVLTF
>TRBJ2-7|TRBV2
CASTRGTNEQYF
>TRBJ2-7|TRBV20-1
CSASGRGSYEQYF
>TRBJ2-7|TRBV20-1
CSALELGSYEQYF
>TRBJ1-3|TRBV4-3
CASSQVGVNGNTIYF
>TRBJ2-4|TRBV18
CASSPDSLAKNIQYF
>TRBJ2-3|TRBV28
CASSQQGGTGGTDTQYF
>TRBJ2-7|TRBV7-2
CASSLARGPTYEQYF
>TRBJ1-5|TRBV19
CASSIGSRGSNQPQHF
>TRBJ1-1|TRBV14
CASSVRQGLMNTEAFF
>TRBJ2-4|TRBV29-1
CSAGRGAGHIQYF
>TRBJ2-7|TRBV14
CASSPTPGQGSCEQYF
>TRBJ2-3|TRBV7-3
CASSLIGGSTDTQYF
>TRBJ2-1|TRBV29-1
CSVGSDRGQGDEQFF
>TRBJ2-1|TRBV15
CATSSAGTVREQFF
>TRBJ2-1|TRBV6-5
CASSYRPVGDSSSYIEQFF
>TRBJ2-5|TRBV7-2
CASMGGPEETQYF
>TRBJ1-6|TRBV19
CASSIAGAEHLHF
>TRBJ1-5|TRBV20-1
CSAILSAGGNQPQHF
>TRBJ2-7|TRBV25-1
CASPAARPPPLYEQYF
>TRBJ2-1|TRBV27
CASRRRASYNEQFF
>TRBJ2-1|TRBV30
CAWKPWLDEQFF
>TRBJ1-3|TRBV9
CASSVGESGNTIYF
>TRBJ2-2|TRBV12-3/TRBV12-4
CASSFHQGTGELFF
>TRBJ1-2|TRBV5-4
CASSQEGDSYGYTF
>TRBJ2-5|TRBV5-8
CASRQDLRYQETQYF
>TRBJ1-1|TRBV29-1
CSVETGLNTEAFF
>TRBJ2-3|TRBV5-1
CASRGLAQLTDTQYF
>TRBJ1-2|TRBV20-1
CSAAHEGNPNYGYTF
>TRBJ2-5|TRBV6-5
CASSYSTGGLQETQYF
>TRBJ2-5|TRBV12-3/TRBV12-4
CASSLSGGKETQYF
>TRBJ2-5|TRBV19
CASSISGTLQETQYF
>TRBJ2-7|TRBV4-1
CASSQPRPSGYEQYF
>TRBJ1-2|TRBV12-3/TRBV12-4
CASRLYYGYTF
>TRBJ2-7|TRBV7-9
CASSPRTGSSYEQYF
>TRBJ2-1|TRBV20-1
CSATDSSYNEQFF
>TRBJ1-4|TRBV20-1
CSARDGTSGPEKLFF
>TRBJ2-2|TRBV20-1
CSADTMRGTALTGELFF
>TRBJ2-7|TRBV12-3/TRBV12-4
CASSLGTGGYEQYF
>TRBJ2-1|TRBV5-5
CASRTEYYNEQFF
>TRBJ2-7|TRBV19
CASSIGLLSEQYF
>TRBJ2-7|TRBV20-1
CRAPGQGTYEQYF
>TRBJ2-2|TRBV20-1
CSAPTPGQGKTGELFF
>TRBJ2-3|TRBV12-3/TRBV12-4
CASSFSPARSYF
>TRBJ2-1|TRBV9
CASSATRGNEQFF
>TRBJ2-1|TRBV6-5
CASSSPGAPYNEQFF
>TRBJ2-3|TRBV9
CASSVAQGLALNTDTQYF
>TRBJ2-7|TRBV29-1
CSVGQFDYEQYF
>TRBJ2-1|TRBV12-3/TRBV12-4
CASSSQGQLSSYNEQFF
>TRBJ2-7|TRBV5-1
CASSNGQAAIYEQYF
>TRBJ2-1|TRBV12-3/TRBV12-4
CASSFHPGEQFF
>TRBJ1-2|TRBV6-5
CASTSQGWMANYGYTF